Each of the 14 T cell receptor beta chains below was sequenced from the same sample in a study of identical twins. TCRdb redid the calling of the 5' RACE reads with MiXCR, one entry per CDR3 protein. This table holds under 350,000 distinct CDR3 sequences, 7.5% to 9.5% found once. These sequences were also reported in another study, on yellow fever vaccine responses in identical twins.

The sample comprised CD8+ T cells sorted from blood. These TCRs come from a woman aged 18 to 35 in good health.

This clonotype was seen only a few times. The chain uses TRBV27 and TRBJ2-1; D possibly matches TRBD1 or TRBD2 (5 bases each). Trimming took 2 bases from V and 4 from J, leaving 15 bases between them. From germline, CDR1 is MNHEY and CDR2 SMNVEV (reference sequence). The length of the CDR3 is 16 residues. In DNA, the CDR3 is TGTGCCAGCAGTTTAGACGGGGCGACGTCTTACAATGAGCAGTTCTTC. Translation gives CASSLDGATSYNEQFF.

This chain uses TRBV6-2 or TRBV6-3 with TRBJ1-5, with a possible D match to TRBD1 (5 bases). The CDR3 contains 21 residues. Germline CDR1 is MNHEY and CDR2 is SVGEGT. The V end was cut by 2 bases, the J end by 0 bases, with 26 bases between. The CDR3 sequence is CASSYKAAGRGLIGSNQPQHF. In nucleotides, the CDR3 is TGTGCCAGCAGTTACAAAGCTGCTGGGAGGGGCCTTATAGGTAGCAATCAGCCCCAGCATTTT.

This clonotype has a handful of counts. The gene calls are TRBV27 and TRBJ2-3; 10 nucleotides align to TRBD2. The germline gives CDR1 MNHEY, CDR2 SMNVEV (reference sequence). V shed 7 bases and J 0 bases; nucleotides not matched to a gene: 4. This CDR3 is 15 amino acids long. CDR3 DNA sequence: TGTGCCAGCACTAGCGGGGGACCTAGCACAGATACGCAGTATTTT. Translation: CASTSGGPSTDTQYF.

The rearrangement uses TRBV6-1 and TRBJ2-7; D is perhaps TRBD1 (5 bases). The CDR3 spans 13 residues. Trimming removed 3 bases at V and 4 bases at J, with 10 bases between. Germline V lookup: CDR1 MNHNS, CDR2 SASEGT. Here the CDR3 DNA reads TGTGCCAGCAGTGATGGCAGGGCGTACGAGCAGTACTTC. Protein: CASSDGRAYEQYF.

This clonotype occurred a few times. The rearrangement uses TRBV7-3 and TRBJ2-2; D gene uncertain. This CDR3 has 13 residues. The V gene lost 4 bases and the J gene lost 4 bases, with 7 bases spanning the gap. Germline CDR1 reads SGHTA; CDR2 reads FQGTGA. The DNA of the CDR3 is TGTGCCAGCAGCTCAATATTCACCGGGGAGCTGTTTTTT. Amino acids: CASSSIFTGELFF.

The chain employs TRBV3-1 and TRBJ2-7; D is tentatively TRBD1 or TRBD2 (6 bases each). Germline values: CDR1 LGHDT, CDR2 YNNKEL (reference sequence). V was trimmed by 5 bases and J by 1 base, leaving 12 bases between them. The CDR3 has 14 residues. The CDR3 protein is CASSSGAGSYEQYF. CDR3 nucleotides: TGTGCCAGCAGCTCGGGGGCGGGATCCTACGAGCAGTACTTC.

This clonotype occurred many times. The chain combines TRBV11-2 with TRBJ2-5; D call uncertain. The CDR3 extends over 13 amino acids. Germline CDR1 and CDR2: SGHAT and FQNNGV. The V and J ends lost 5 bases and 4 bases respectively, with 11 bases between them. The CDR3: CASSPGRTETQYF. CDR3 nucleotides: TGTGCCAGCAGCCCAGGCCGCACAGAGACCCAGTACTTC.

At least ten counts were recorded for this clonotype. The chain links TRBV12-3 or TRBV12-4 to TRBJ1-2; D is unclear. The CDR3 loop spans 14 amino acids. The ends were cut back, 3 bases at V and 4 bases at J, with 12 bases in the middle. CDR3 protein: CASSFALGSYGYTF. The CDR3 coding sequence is TGTGCCAGCAGTTTCGCTTTAGGGTCCTATGGCTACACCTTC.

The CDR3 coding sequence is TGTGCCAGCAGTTACCCGGGACTAGCGGGAGGGAACCAAGAGACCCAGTACTTC. Its translation: CASSYPGLAGGNQETQYF. J is TRBJ2-5 and V is TRBV6-2 or TRBV6-3, with 16 bases identical to TRBD2. The germline V gene has CDR1 MNHEY and CDR2 SVGEGT. Unmatched junction bases numbered 3, after V lost 2 bases and J lost 0 bases. This CDR3 comprises 18 residues.

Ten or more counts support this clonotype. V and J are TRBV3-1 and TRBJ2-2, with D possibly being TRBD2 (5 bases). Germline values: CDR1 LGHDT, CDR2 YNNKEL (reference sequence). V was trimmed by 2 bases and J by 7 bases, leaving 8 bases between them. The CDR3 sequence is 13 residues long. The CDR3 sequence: CASSQTSGGELFF. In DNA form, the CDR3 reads TGTGCCAGCAGCCAAACCAGCGGCGGGGAGCTGTTTTTT.

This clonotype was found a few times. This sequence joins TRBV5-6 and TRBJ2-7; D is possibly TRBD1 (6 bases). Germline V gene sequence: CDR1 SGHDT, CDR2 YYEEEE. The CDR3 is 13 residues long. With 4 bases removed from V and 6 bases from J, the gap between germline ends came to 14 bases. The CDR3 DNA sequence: TGTGCCAGCAGCCCAACAGGGTTTCGCGAGCAGTACTTC. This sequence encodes CASSPTGFREQYF.

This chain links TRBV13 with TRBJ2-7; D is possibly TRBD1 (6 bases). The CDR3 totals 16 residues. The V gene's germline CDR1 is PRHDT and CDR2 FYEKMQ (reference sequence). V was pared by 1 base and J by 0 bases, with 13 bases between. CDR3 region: CASSLEVQGPSYEQYF. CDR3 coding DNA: TGTGCCAGCAGCTTAGAGGTACAGGGCCCCTCCTACGAGCAGTACTTC.

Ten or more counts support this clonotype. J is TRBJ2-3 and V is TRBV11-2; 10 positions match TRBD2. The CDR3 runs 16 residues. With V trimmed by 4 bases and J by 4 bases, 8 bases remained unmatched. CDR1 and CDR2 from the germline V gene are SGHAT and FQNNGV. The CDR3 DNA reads TGTGCCAGCAGCTCCGGAAGCGGGGGGGTTGCAGATACGCAGTATTTT. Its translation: CASSSGSGGVADTQYF.

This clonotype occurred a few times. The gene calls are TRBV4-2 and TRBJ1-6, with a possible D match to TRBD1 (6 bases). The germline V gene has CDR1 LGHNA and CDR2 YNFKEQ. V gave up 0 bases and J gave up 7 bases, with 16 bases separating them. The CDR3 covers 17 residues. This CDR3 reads CASSQDLSGGANSPLHF. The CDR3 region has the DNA TGTGCCAGCAGCCAAGATCTTAGTGGGGGGGCGAATTCACCCCTCCACTTT.